This is a list of T cell receptor beta chains from one sample in a study of shared clonotypes between healthy human individuals. Measured with immunoSEQ multiplex PCR; TCRdb has only the in-frame clones, and not every one. The sample comprises millions of clones, 85% to 95% of which are singletons, and around 0.13% rests with the top ten. Material for sequencing was naive CD4+ T cells sorted from blood. Receptors were obtained from a man younger than 35 in good health. CDR3s include the opening cysteine and the closing phenylalanine or tryptophan. The D gene is left open where the match is weak. Only some rows state a clone size, as once, few, many or a class for expanded clones.

cdr3_aa: CASSRLARNNEQFF
cdr3_nt: TGTGCCAGCAGTAGACTAGCGAGGAACAATGAGCAGTTCTTC
v_call: TRBV6-5
j_call: TRBJ2-1
d_call: TRBD2
clone_size: -

cdr3_aa: CASSPTGLNTEAFF
cdr3_nt: TGTGCCAGCTCGCCGACAGGGTTGAACACTGAAGCTTTCTTT
v_call: TRBV6-1
j_call: TRBJ1-1
d_call: TRBD1
clone_size: -

cdr3_aa: CASSYRTGGSAEAFF
cdr3_nt: TGTGCCAGCAGCTATCGGACAGGGGGAAGCGCTGAAGCTTTCTTT
v_call: TRBV5-6
j_call: TRBJ1-1
d_call: TRBD1
clone_size: -

cdr3_aa: CASSPPGHGGTEAFF
cdr3_nt: TGTGCCAGCTCACCCCCAGGGCACGGGGGCACTGAAGCTTTCTTT
v_call: TRBV18
j_call: TRBJ1-1
d_call: -
clone_size: -

cdr3_aa: CASSLVGQGASTDTQYF
cdr3_nt: TGTGCCAGCAGCTTAGTCGGACAGGGGGCCAGCACAGATACGCAGTATTTT
v_call: TRBV7-2
j_call: TRBJ2-3
d_call: TRBD1
clone_size: -

cdr3_aa: CASSLLAGSRETQYF
cdr3_nt: TGTGCCAGCAGCTTGCTAGCGGGGTCGCGAGAGACCCAGTACTTC
v_call: TRBV5-6
j_call: TRBJ2-5
d_call: TRBD2
clone_size: -

cdr3_aa: CASSLGQGLGNTIYF
cdr3_nt: TGTGCCAGCAGCTTGGGACAGGGGCTTGGAAACACCATATATTTT
v_call: TRBV14
j_call: TRBJ1-3
d_call: TRBD1
clone_size: -

cdr3_aa: CASSEVGGSRSYEQYF
cdr3_nt: TGTGCCAGCAGTGAAGTAGGAGGATCCCGCTCCTACGAGCAGTACTTC
v_call: TRBV6-1
j_call: TRBJ2-7
d_call: -
clone_size: -

cdr3_aa: CASSLQQAREQYF
cdr3_nt: TGTGCCAGCAGCTTGCAACAGGCCCGCGAGCAGTACTTC
v_call: TRBV5-4
j_call: TRBJ2-7
d_call: -
clone_size: -

cdr3_aa: CASSYLRGGTEAFF
cdr3_nt: TGTGCCAGCAGTTACCTCAGGGGCGGGACTGAAGCTTTCTTT
v_call: TRBV6-5
j_call: TRBJ1-1
d_call: -
clone_size: -

cdr3_aa: CASSYSTAATEAFF
cdr3_nt: TGTGCCAGCAGTTACTCGACAGCTGCGACTGAAGCTTTCTTT
v_call: TRBV6-5
j_call: TRBJ1-1
d_call: -
clone_size: -

cdr3_aa: CSALPGLAGTEQYF
cdr3_nt: TGCAGCGCCTTACCGGGACTAGCGGGTACCGAGCAGTACTTC
v_call: TRBV29-1
j_call: TRBJ2-7
d_call: TRBD2
clone_size: -

cdr3_aa: CASSWERPVGNEQFF
cdr3_nt: TGTGCCAGCAGCTGGGAGAGGCCGGTCGGTAATGAGCAGTTCTTC
v_call: TRBV11-2
j_call: TRBJ2-1
d_call: -
clone_size: -

cdr3_aa: CASSLGLAGSGETQYF
cdr3_nt: TGTGCCAGCAGCTTAGGGCTAGCGGGGTCAGGGGAGACCCAGTACTTC
v_call: TRBV7-2
j_call: TRBJ2-5
d_call: TRBD2
clone_size: -

cdr3_aa: CASAGERSYNEQFF
cdr3_nt: TGTGCCTCCGCGGGAGAGAGGTCCTACAATGAGCAGTTCTTC
v_call: TRBV2
j_call: TRBJ2-1
d_call: TRBD2
clone_size: -

cdr3_aa: CASSLGQPYEQYF
cdr3_nt: TGTGCCAGCAGCTTAGGACAGCCATACGAGCAGTACTTC
v_call: TRBV7-3
j_call: TRBJ2-7
d_call: -
clone_size: -

cdr3_aa: CASMIIGGGGYTF
cdr3_nt: TGTGCCAGCATGATCATCGGGGGAGGAGGCTACACCTTC
v_call: TRBV6-1
j_call: TRBJ1-2
d_call: -
clone_size: -

cdr3_aa: CASSPTRGATGSNTGELFF
cdr3_nt: TGCGCCAGCAGCCCCACTCGCGGGGCGACAGGCTCGAACACCGGGGAGCTGTTTTTT
v_call: TRBV5-1
j_call: TRBJ2-2
d_call: -
clone_size: -

cdr3_aa: CASSEGGLNEQYF
cdr3_nt: TGTGCCAGCAGTGAAGGGGGGCTCAACGAGCAGTACTTC
v_call: TRBV25-1
j_call: TRBJ2-7
d_call: -
clone_size: once

cdr3_aa: CSVAAGGTAGTQYF
cdr3_nt: TGCAGCGTTGCGGCGGGGGGGACTGCAGGGACCCAGTACTTC
v_call: TRBV29-1
j_call: TRBJ2-5
d_call: TRBD2
clone_size: -

cdr3_aa: CASSLDATGELFF
cdr3_nt: TGTGCCAGCAGCTTGGATGCCACCGGGGAGCTGTTTTTT
v_call: TRBV5-4
j_call: TRBJ2-2
d_call: -
clone_size: -

cdr3_aa: CASSSGGQGLKGEQFF
cdr3_nt: TGTGCCAGCAGCTCCGGAGGACAGGGATTAAAGGGTGAGCAGTTCTTC
v_call: TRBV5-5
j_call: TRBJ2-1
d_call: TRBD1
clone_size: -

cdr3_aa: CASSEPIRYEQYF
cdr3_nt: TGCGCCAGCAGTGAGCCGATCCGGTACGAGCAGTACTTC
v_call: TRBV10-2
j_call: TRBJ2-7
d_call: -
clone_size: -

cdr3_aa: CAISESPSSYNEQFF
cdr3_nt: TGTGCCATCAGTGAGTCGCCTAGCTCCTACAATGAGCAGTTCTTC
v_call: TRBV10-3
j_call: TRBJ2-1
d_call: -
clone_size: -